This TCR beta chain was observed in a study of graft-versus-host responses after intestinal transplantation. Study as a whole: Recipients underwent multivisceral, liver-intestinal, or isolated intestinal transplants. Anti-thymocyte globulin was used for induction in all recipients, who then took tacrolimus and steroids for about three years. General study findings and limits: Recipient bone marrow held GvH clones, some seen earlier in ileum or blood. After transplant, early declines in HvG clones were associated with peak levels of circulating GvH clones.

Notes on this clone: Its target is unknown.

TCRdb's table, derived via immunoSEQ multiplex PCR, lists solely in-frame clones and lacks some. The sample holds about 39,000 clones, roughly 93% seen once. In germline, CDR1 is MDHEN, CDR2 SYDVKM. Losses at the gene ends were 5 bases for V and 9 bases for J; bases not matched to a gene: 12. The CDR3 is 15 amino acids. The rearrangement links TRBV28 to TRBJ2-1, with 8 bases fitting TRBD2. This clonotype was sampled from a human donor who was the organ donor for an intestinal transplant. Sequenced material: unstimulated CD8+ T cells sorted from spleen or lymph node cells, taken before transplant. CDR3 sequence: CASSPVDSGVGEQFF. CDR3 bases: TGTGCCAGCAGTCCCGTGGATAGCGGGGTCGGTGAGCAGTTCTTC. The full variable domain, in which reference TRBV28 and TRBJ2-1 provide the parts outside the CDR3, is DVKVTQSSRYLVKRTGEKVFLECVQDMDHENMFWYRQDPGLGLRLIYFSYDVKMKEKGDIPEGYSVSREKKERFSLILESASTNQTSMYLCASSPVDSGVGEQFFGPGTRLTVL.